This T cell receptor beta chain derives from a study of long-term antiretroviral therapy in people with HIV. Regarding the study as a whole: At every time point, clones expanded before ART dominated the repertoire. Patients on ART gained diversity, which nonetheless stayed below transplant donor controls.

This clone was seen just once. As yet, its antigen is unknown. Germline CDR1 MNHEY, CDR2 SVGAGI. The CDR3 is 13 amino acids. V lost 5 bases, J lost 9 bases, and 5 bases stayed unmatched. Samples were assayed with immunoSEQ v3.0 at survey level. Libraries were prepared by immunoSEQ multiplex PCR; TCRdb keeps only in-frame clonotypes and omits some of them. The data show under 20,000 clones, around 85% seen once. Here the sequenced sample was unsorted PBMCs, taken just before starting antiretroviral therapy. The origin of this receptor is a man aged 40-55 years with HIV. The chain combines TRBV6-5 with TRBJ2-1; 9 bases match TRBD1. Written as DNA, the CDR3 is TGTGCCAGCAGTCACCAGGGACAGGGTGAGCAGTTCTTC. Encoded protein: CASSHQGQGEQFF.